This TCR beta chain came from a study of T cells in Graves' hyperthyroidism and ophthalmopathy. Amplification targeted TCR beta CDR3 regions from RNA transcripts. Using the HTBI primer set, a first-round RT-PCR was run on the TCR CDR3. One entry per CDR3 protein, called by TCRdb with MiXCR from the multiplex PCR reads. The sample includes about 540,000 distinct CDR3 sequences, approximately 44% of them seen just once. Sequenced material: peripheral blood or thyroid tissue (not recorded which). The sequence derives from a woman between 18 and 29 years old with Graves' hyperthyroidism.

The CDR3 DNA sequence: TGTGCCATCAGTGAGAGTAGCGGGAGTAAATCATACAATGAGCAGTTCTTC. Its translation: CAISESSGSKSYNEQFF. This chain links TRBV10-3 with TRBJ2-1; 9 bases are a match to TRBD2. The CDR3 totals 17 residues. Germline lookup yields CDR1 ENHRY and CDR2 SYGVKD. The trim removed 2 bases at V and 4 bases at J, leaving 9 bases unmatched.